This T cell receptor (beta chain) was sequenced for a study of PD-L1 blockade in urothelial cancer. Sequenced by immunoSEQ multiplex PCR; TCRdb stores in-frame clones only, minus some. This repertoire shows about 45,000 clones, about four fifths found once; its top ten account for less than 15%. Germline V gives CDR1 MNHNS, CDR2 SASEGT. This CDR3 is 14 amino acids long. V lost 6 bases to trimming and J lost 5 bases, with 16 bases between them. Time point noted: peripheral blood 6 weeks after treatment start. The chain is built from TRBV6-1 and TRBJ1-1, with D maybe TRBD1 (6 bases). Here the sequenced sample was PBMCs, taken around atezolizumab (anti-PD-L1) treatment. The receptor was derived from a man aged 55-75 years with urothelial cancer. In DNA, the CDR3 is TGTGCCAGCAGCCCACAGGGTCCCAATACTGAAGCTTTCTTT. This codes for CASSPQGPNTEAFF.